This T cell receptor (beta chain) was obtained from a study of PD-L1 blockade in urothelial cancer (dated by TCRdb to between 2016 and 2019). Concerning the study at large: Every patient began therapy in about 2014 and was given atezolizumab 1,200 mg intravenously every 3 weeks. The study was an exploratory multi-omic analysis of somatic, immune and clinical correlates of response to PD-L1 blockade with atezolizumab in urothelial cancer. Pretreatment tumor samples, along with matched peripheral blood collected serially before and after atezolizumab treatment, underwent TCR sequencing. Progression-free survival longer than 6 months counted as durable clinical benefit, and TCR features were additionally tested against both progression-free and overall survival. Blood samples were analyzed 3 weeks after the start of treatment (second dose) and 6 weeks after the start of treatment. In the same patients who had TCR sequencing, pretreatment tumors also underwent whole exome sequencing and RNA sequencing. Durable clinical benefit was achieved by nine patients but not by the remaining 20. Pretreatment blood TCR-seq was available for about 30 patients, at least one posttreatment blood collection was obtained for approximately 24 patients, and tumor TCR-seq was available for approximately 24 patients. Blood samples yielded a median of roughly 140,000 T cells and approximately 83,000 unique TCRs, with median clonality approximately 0.08. About 90% of the roughly 30 patients were identified as males with urothelial cancer of bladder origin, and a prior smoking history was reported by 18 of 29 patients. An ECOG performance status of 0 or 1 was recorded for the patients, and 0 to 3 prior chemotherapy regimens had been received by the patients. Summary of the overall study and its limitations: A pretreatment peripheral blood TCR clonality below the median was linked to improved progression-free and overall survival. Because the sample size was small (n ≈ 30) and many exploratory analyses were performed, the results are intended to be hypothesis-generating. Greater expansion of tumor-associated TCR clones in peripheral blood 3 weeks after the start of treatment was observed in patients with durable benefit (n of about 20, p = 0.022).

As concerns this clone: What this receptor recognizes is not known. Base qualities are not at hand, and no much larger clone is one base apart.

Spanning cysteine to phenylalanine, the CDR3 consists of 14 amino acids. Solely the CDR3 DNA is kept, with 42 bases framed from the first base. CDR1 and CDR2 are drawn from the germline V gene: SGHTA, FQGTGA. V lost 1 base and J lost 1 base; the stretch between them is 6 bases long. According to the study, the label for this sample's time point signals: pretreatment peripheral blood. The cohort comprised fewer than 35 patients with locally advanced or metastatic urothelial carcinoma treated at Memorial Sloan Kettering on a trial protocol. Peripheral blood mononuclear cells were collected pretreatment and during treatment, with between 1 and 8 total time points obtained per patient. The Qiagen DNeasy Blood extraction kit was used to purify genomic DNA from total PBMCs and tumor samples. PBMCs were collected pretreatment and during treatment, and were isolated and stored as previously described. Synthetic TCR analog templates were spiked into each PCR to estimate absolute template abundance from read counts. The immunoSEQ assay used bias-controlled V and J gene primers to amplify TCRbeta CDR3 regions from genomic DNA. Sequencing of rearranged TCRbeta segments was performed at approximately 20X coverage. On the study's bioinformatics: Sequencing errors were corrected by clustering and CDR3s were annotated against IMGT to assign V, D and J genes. Out-of-frame and stop-codon sequences were excluded, and only productive TCRbeta rearrangements were used in downstream analyses. Clonality was computed as one minus Shannon entropy normalized by the log of the number of unique productive sequences. Clones differing between time points or between blood and tumor were identified using Fisher's exact test with Benjamini-Hochberg correction, with an adjusted p below 0.01 applied as the threshold. In its TCRdb copy, this immuneACCESS table keeps in-frame sequences only and misses some clones. Where compared with another copy, unresolved V genes explain less than half of these, and the others have no known cause. Clone size and V and J calls were adopted from that table, with D and trimming inferred from the DNA. This sample is represented by 85,000 to 90,000 clones; about 89% of them were singletons. The ten most abundant clones make up 0.85% to 1% of the sample.

Specimen: PBMCs, collected around atezolizumab (anti-PD-L1) treatment. This clonotype was sampled from a woman of 80 years or more with urothelial cancer. The chain is made from TRBV7-3 and TRBJ2-3; the D gene cannot be named for sure. The bases are TGTGCCAGCAGCTTAAGTGGCCGCACAGATACGCAGTATTTT. The encoded protein is CASSLSGRTDTQYF.